Presented here are 21 T cell receptor beta chains from one specimen sequenced in a study of OX40 agonist ivuxolimab in advanced cancers. Assay used: immunoSEQ multiplex PCR; TCRdb lists only in-frame clones, some missing. The sample yields nearly 80,000 clones, 70% to 90% seen once. The sequencing used CD4+ or CD8+ T cells sorted from blood, collected in a trial of the OX40 agonist ivuxolimab. All receptors come from an adult with an advanced solid tumor such as melanoma, head and neck, liver or kidney cancer.

This clone was found a few times. The rearrangement joins TRBV9 to TRBJ1-5; 8 bases match TRBD1. The V gene's germline CDR1 is SGDLS and CDR2 YYNGEE. The CDR3 runs to 14 residues. The trim removed 3 bases at V and 5 bases at J, leaving 4 bases unmatched. CDR3 region: CASSEGTGYQPQHF. CDR3 DNA: TGTGCCAGCAGCGAGGGGACAGGCTATCAGCCCCAGCATTTT.

The chain has TRBV27 and TRBJ2-5, with D uncertain. The end of the DNA aligns better with TRBJ2-7, so the J call may be wrong. CDR3 length equals 14 residues. Per the germline V gene, CDR1 is MNHEY and CDR2 is SMNVEV (reference sequence). The CDR3 here is CASSLSSSFYEQYF. CDR3 sequence (DNA): TGTGCCAGCAGTTTATCGAGTAGCTTCTACGAGCAGTACTTC.

This clone has just one count. The rearrangement uses TRBV5-4 and TRBJ1-2; possible D gene TRBD1, 6 bases. The V end lost 4 bases, the J end lost 8 bases, and 21 bases lay between the germline ends. The germline V gene has CDR1 SGHNT and CDR2 YYREEE (reference sequence). The CDR3 totals 15 residues. DNA for the CDR3: TGTGCCAGCAGCCACCGGACAGACCTATTGAGCGGCTACACCTTC. This codes for CASSHRTDLLSGYTF.

The gene calls are TRBV7-2 and TRBJ2-1, with 7 bases matching TRBD2. The CDR3 has 16 residues. Germline CDR1 is SGHTA and CDR2 is FQGNSA. Trimming took 5 bases from V and 3 from J; bases not matched to a gene: 10. CDR3 bases: TGTGCCAGCAGCGCCCCGGGGGGTTACATCTACAATGAGCAGTTCTTC. Translated: CASSAPGGYIYNEQFF.

V is TRBV28 and J is TRBJ1-2; D not certain. The germline V and J ends were trimmed by 3 bases and 4 bases, with 6 bases remaining between them. The CDR3 totals 12 residues. Germline CDR1 is MDHEN and CDR2 is SYDVKM. The CDR3 DNA reads TGTGCCAGCAGTTTGCCCCCCTATGGCTACACCTTC. Its protein product is CASSLPPYGYTF.

This clone was seen a handful of times. This chain links TRBV7-9 with TRBJ1-5; D unresolved. The CDR3 sequence is 14 residues long. Germline V CDR1 and CDR2: SEHNR, FQNEAQ (reference sequence). Trimming stripped 0 bases from V and 6 bases from J, with 9 bases between. The CDR3 nucleotides read TGTGCCAGCAGCTTAGCTTCGGGGAGTCAGCCCCAGCATTTT. Translated, it gives CASSLASGSQPQHF.

The V gene is TRBV29-1, the J gene TRBJ2-1; D might be TRBD1 or TRBD2, each matching 5 bases. Trimming took off 0 bases at V and 6 bases at J, with 15 bases between the two ends. CDR1 is SQVTM and CDR2 is ANQGSEA in the germline V gene. The CDR3 contains 15 residues. The CDR3 DNA reads TGCAGCGTTGAAGAAGCGACCGGGACCTTCAATGAGCAGTTCTTC. It is translated as CSVEEATGTFNEQFF.

The chain couples TRBV19 to TRBJ2-2; D unresolved. Between the trimmed V and J ends, which lost 3 bases and 6 bases, there was a span of 5 bases. CDR1 is LNHDA, CDR2 SQIVND, per germline (reference sequence). CDR3 length: 12 amino acids. The CDR3 DNA is TGTGCCAGTAGTATTCTGGCCGGGGAGCTGTTTTTT. Protein product: CASSILAGELFF. The full variable domain, with the rest looked up from reference TRBV19 and TRBJ2-2, is DGGITQSPKYLFRKEGQNVTLSCEQNLNHDAMYWYRQDPGQGLRLIYYSQIVNDFQKGDIAEGYSVSREKKESFPLTVTSAQKNPTAFYLCASSILAGELFFGEGSRLTVL.

The gene calls are TRBV7-8 and TRBJ1-3; D might be TRBD1 (5 bases). Trimming shortened V by 5 bases and J by 7 bases, and 15 bases separated the two germline ends. The CDR3 is made up of 14 amino acids. Germline CDR1 reads SGHVS; CDR2 reads FQNEAQ. CDR3 coding DNA: TGTGCCAGCAGCCTAGAGGGACTCGGGAACACCATATATTTT. Translation gives CASSLEGLGNTIYF.

J is TRBJ2-5 and V is TRBV20-1; D is uncertain. CDR1 and CDR2 from the germline V gene are DFQATT and SNEGSKA (reference sequence). CDR3 size: 11 residues. V shed 2 bases and J shed 6 bases, with 7 bases lying between them. Written as DNA, the CDR3 is TGCAGTGCTAGATCAACCCAGACCCAGTACTTC. Amino acid sequence: CSARSTQTQYF.

The gene calls are TRBV4-3 and TRBJ1-5; a possible D gene is TRBD1 (6 bases). Trimming removed 0 bases from V and 8 bases from J, with 14 bases in between. The CDR3 spans 15 residues. Germline values: CDR1 LGHNA, CDR2 YSLEER. The CDR3 loop is CASSQDASTGKPQHF. The CDR3 region has the DNA TGCGCCAGCAGCCAAGATGCTAGTACAGGGAAGCCCCAGCATTTT.

The chain carries TRBV5-6 and TRBJ2-5, with a weak D call TRBD1 (6 bases). CDR1 is SGHDT, CDR2 YYEEEE, per germline. CDR3 length equals 15 residues. Trimming removed 4 bases at V and 0 bases at J, with 13 bases between. CDR3 nucleotide sequence: TGTGCCAGCAGCAGACTACAGGGTAACCAAGAGACCCAGTACTTC. Its translation is CASSRLQGNQETQYF.

In regard to this clone: Germline and junction disagree at one end, which may indicate a read error. V usage is TRBV19 and J usage is TRBJ1-5; TRBD1 aligns across 9 bases. This CDR3 contains 14 residues. The V gene's germline CDR1 is LNHDA and CDR2 SQIVND (reference sequence). This CDR3 is CASSLTGGKQPQHF. The CDR3 DNA sequence: TGTGCCAGTAGTTTAACAGGGGGCAAACAGCCCCAGCATTTT.

The genes are TRBV28 and TRBJ1-2; a possible D gene is TRBD1 (6 bases). The V and J ends lost 5 bases and 4 bases respectively, with 17 bases between them. The germline V gene encodes CDR1 MDHEN and CDR2 SYDVKM. CDR3 length: 15 amino acids. CDR3: CASSKNGTPFYGYTF. CDR3 in DNA: TGTGCCAGCAGTAAGAACGGGACACCCTTCTATGGCTACACCTTC.

The V and J genes are TRBV18 and TRBJ2-5; the match to TRBD1 covers 8 bases. This CDR3 comprises 14 residues. Germline V gene lookup returns CDR1 KGHSH and CDR2 LQKENI. V was clipped by 5 bases and J by 1 base; unmatched bases: 3. This chain's CDR3 is CASSTGQGQETQYF. In nucleotides, the CDR3 is TGTGCCAGCTCAACCGGACAGGGCCAAGAGACCCAGTACTTC.

This clone was observed a single time. The gene calls are TRBV18 and TRBJ2-5; the D gene is possibly TRBD1 (5 bases). Deletions cut 0 bases from V and 2 bases from J, with 16 bases between. This CDR3 comprises 17 residues. Germline CDR1 and CDR2: KGHSH and LQKENI. CDR3 nucleotide sequence: TGTGCCAGCTCACCACCGCAATCCAGGGTTTGGCAAGAGACCCAGTACTTC. Protein product: CASSPPQSRVWQETQYF. Looking up the rest from reference TRBV18 and TRBJ2-5 gives the full variable domain: NAGVMQNPRHLVRRRGQEARLRCSPMKGHSHVYWYRQLPEEGLKFMVYLQKENIIDESGMPKERFSAEFPKEGPSILRIQQVVRGDSAAYFCASSPPQSRVWQETQYFGPGTRLLVL.

This chain links TRBV10-3 with TRBJ2-2; TRBD2 agrees at 10 bases. Per germline, CDR1 ENHRY and CDR2 SYGVKD. The length of the CDR3 is 17 residues. With 5 bases clipped from V and 2 bases from J, the junction kept 8 bases outside the gene matches. The CDR3 DNA follows: TGTGCCATCAGTAATCTAGCGGGAGTAGACAACACCGGGGAGCTGTTTTTT. Amino acid sequence: CAISNLAGVDNTGELFF.

V usage is TRBV27 and J usage is TRBJ2-7; D uncertain. This CDR3 contains 13 residues. Trimming shortened V by 3 bases and J by 3 bases, and 9 bases separated the two germline ends. Germline V gives CDR1 MNHEY, CDR2 SMNVEV (reference sequence). The CDR3 reads CASSLSTNYEQYF. Here the CDR3 DNA reads TGTGCCAGCAGTTTGAGTACCAACTACGAGCAGTACTTC.

The chain combines TRBV29-1 with TRBJ2-3, with TRBD2 matching 7 bases. J lost 3 bases, V lost 3 bases, and 0 bases had no gene match. The germline CDR1 and CDR2 sequences are SQVTM and ANQGSEA. The CDR3 contains 12 residues. The CDR3 DNA reads TGCAGCGTTGAGCGGGGGACAGATACGCAGTATTTT. This encodes CSVERGTDTQYF.

The rearrangement uses TRBV6-7 and TRBJ2-3; 11 bases agree with TRBD2. TRBV6-7 is sorted into the ORF group, with uncertain function. With V trimmed by 5 bases and J by 8 bases, 30 bases remained unmatched. The CDR3 sequence is 22 residues long. This CDR3 reads CASSQTRDASGRLRTPRGTQYF. CDR3 nucleotide sequence: TGTGCCAGCAGTCAGACCCGAGATGCTAGCGGGAGGCTAAGGACCCCACGCGGTACGCAGTATTTT.

This sequence joins TRBV30 and TRBJ2-2, with unresolved D. CDR3 length: 12 residues. CDR1 is GTSNPN, CDR2 SVGIG, per germline (reference sequence). CDR3 in DNA: TGTGGATTATTTAAGAACACCGGGGAGCTGTTTTTT. Amino acids: CGLFKNTGELFF.